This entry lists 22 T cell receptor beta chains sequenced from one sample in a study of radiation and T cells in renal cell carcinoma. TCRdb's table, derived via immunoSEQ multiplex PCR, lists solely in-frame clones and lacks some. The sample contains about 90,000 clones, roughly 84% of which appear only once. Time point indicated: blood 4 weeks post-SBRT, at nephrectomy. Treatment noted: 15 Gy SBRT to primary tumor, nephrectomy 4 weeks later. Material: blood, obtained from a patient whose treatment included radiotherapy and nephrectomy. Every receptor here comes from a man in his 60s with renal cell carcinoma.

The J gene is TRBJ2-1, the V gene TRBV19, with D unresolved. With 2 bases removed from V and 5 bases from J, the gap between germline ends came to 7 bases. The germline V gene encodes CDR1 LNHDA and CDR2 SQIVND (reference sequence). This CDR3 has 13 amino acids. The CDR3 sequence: CASSISPDNEQFF. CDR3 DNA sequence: TGTGCCAGTAGTATATCCCCTGACAATGAGCAGTTCTTC.

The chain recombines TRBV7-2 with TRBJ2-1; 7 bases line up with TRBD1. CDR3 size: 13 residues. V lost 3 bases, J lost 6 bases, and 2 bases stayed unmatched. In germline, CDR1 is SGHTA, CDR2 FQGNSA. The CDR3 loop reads CASSFRQGNEQFF. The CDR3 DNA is TGTGCCAGCAGCTTTAGACAGGGCAATGAGCAGTTCTTC. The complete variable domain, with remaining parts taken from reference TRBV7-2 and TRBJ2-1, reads GAGVSQSPSNKVTEKGKDVELRCDPISGHTALYWYRQSLGQGLEFLIYFQGNSAPDKSGLPSDRFSAERTGGSVSTLTIQRTQQEDSAVYLCASSFRQGNEQFFGPGTRLTVL.

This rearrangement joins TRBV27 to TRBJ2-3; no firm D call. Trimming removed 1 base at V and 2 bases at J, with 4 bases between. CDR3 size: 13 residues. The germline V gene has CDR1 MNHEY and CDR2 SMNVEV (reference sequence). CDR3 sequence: CASSLYVTDTQYF. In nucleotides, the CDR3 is TGTGCCAGCAGTTTATACGTCACAGATACGCAGTATTTT.

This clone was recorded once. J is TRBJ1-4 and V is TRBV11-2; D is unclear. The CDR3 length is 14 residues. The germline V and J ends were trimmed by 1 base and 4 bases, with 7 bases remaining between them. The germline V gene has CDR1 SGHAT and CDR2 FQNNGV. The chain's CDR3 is CASSLGEGNEKLFF. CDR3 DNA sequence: TGTGCCAGCAGCTTAGGGGAGGGTAATGAAAAACTGTTTTTT. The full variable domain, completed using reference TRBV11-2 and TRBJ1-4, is EAGVAQSPRYKIIEKRQSVAFWCNPISGHATLYWYQQILGQGPKLLIQFQNNGVVDDSQLPKDRFSAERLKGVDSTLKIQPAKLEDSAVYLCASSLGEGNEKLFFGSGTQLSVL.

The CDR3 nucleotides are TGCGCCAGCAGCTTGGATTCAGGGGGCACTGGAAACACCATATATTTT. This gives the protein CASSLDSGGTGNTIYF. The chain is built from TRBV5-1 and TRBJ1-3; 8 nucleotides agree with TRBD1. The V gene end was trimmed by 0 bases and the J gene end by 2 bases; junction bases not matched to a gene: 4. The V gene's germline CDR1 is SGHRS and CDR2 YFSETQ. This CDR3 region has 16 residues.

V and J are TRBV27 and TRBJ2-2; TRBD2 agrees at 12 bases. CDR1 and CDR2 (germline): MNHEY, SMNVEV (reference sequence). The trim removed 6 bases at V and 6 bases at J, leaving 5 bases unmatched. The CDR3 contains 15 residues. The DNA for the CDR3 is TGTGCCAGCAGCTTGACTAGCGGGAGTGCCGGGGAGCTGTTTTTT. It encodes CASSLTSGSAGELFF.

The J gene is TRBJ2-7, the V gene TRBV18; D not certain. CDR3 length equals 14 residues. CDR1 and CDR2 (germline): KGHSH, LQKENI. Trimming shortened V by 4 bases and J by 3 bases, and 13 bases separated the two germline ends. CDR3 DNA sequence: TGTGCCAGCTCACATATAGATTATTTCTACGAGCAGTACTTC. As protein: CASSHIDYFYEQYF.

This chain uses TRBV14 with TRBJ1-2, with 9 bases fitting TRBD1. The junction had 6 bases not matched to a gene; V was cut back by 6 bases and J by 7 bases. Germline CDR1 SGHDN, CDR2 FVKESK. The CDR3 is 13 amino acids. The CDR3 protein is CASRGQGDGGYTF. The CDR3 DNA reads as TGTGCCAGCAGGGGACAGGGCGATGGTGGCTACACCTTC.

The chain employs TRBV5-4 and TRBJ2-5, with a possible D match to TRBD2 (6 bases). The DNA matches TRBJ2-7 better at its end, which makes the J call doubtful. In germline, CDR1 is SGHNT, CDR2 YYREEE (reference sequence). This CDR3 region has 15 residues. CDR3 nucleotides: TGTGCCAGCAGCTTGGGAGGTAGCGGCTCCTACGAGCAGTACTTC. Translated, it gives CASSLGGSGSYEQYF.

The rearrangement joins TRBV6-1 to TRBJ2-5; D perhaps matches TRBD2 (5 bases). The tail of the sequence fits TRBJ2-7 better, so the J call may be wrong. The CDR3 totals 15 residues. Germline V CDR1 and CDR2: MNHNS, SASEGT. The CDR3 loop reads CASSEEPGVLYEQYF. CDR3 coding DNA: TGTGCCAGCAGTGAAGAGCCCGGGGTACTGTACGAGCAGTACTTC.

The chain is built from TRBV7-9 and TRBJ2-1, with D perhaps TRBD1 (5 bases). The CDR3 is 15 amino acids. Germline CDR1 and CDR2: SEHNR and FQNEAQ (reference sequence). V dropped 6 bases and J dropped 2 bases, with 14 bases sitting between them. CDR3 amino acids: CASRQARSTYNEQFF. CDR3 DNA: TGTGCCAGCAGACAGGCCCGTAGTACCTACAATGAGCAGTTCTTC. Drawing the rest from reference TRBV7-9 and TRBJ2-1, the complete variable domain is DTGVSQNPRHKITKRGQNVTFRCDPISEHNRLYWYRQTLGQGPEFLTYFQNEAQLEKSRLLSDRFSAERPKGSFSTLEIQRTEQGDSAMYLCASRQARSTYNEQFFGPGTRLTVL.

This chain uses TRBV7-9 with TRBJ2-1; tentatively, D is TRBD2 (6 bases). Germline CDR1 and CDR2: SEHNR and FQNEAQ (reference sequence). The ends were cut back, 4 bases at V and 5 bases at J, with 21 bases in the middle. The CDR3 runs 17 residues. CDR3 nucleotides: TGTGCCAGCAGCTCCCGTCGGGCCCGGGAGTGGGACAATGAGCAGTTCTTC. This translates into CASSSRRAREWDNEQFF.

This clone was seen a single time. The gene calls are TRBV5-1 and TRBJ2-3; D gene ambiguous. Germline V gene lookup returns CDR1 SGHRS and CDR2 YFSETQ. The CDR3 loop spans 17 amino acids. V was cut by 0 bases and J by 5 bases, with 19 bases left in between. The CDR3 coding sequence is TGCGCCAGCAGCTTGGCCGTTAGCTCGAACAGCGTAGATACGCAGTATTTT. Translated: CASSLAVSSNSVDTQYF.

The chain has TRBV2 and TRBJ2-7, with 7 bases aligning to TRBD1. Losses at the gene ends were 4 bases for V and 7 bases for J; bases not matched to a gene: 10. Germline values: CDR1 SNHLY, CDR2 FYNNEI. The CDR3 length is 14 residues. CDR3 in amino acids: CASSAGTVAGEQYF. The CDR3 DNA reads TGTGCCAGCAGTGCCGGGACAGTGGCAGGGGAGCAGTACTTC.

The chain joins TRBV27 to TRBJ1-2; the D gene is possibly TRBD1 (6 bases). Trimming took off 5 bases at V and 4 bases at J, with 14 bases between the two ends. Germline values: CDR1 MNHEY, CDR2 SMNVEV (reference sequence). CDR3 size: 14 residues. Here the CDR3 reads CASSVYRDSYGYTF. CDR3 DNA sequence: TGTGCCAGCAGTGTCTACAGGGATAGCTATGGCTACACCTTC.

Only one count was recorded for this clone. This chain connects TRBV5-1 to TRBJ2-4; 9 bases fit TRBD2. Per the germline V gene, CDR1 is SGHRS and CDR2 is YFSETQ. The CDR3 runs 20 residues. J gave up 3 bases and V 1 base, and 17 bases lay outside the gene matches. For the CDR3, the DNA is TGCGCCAGCAGCTTGAGGGGGACTAGCTCTCCGGACGGGGTCAAAAACATTCAGTACTTC. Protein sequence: CASSLRGTSSPDGVKNIQYF.

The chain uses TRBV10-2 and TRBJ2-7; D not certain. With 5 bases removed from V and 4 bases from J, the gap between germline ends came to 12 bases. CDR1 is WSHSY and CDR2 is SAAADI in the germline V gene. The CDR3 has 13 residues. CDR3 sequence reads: CASSSFSGYEQYF. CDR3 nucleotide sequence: TGCGCCAGCAGTTCGTTCAGTGGATACGAGCAGTACTTC.

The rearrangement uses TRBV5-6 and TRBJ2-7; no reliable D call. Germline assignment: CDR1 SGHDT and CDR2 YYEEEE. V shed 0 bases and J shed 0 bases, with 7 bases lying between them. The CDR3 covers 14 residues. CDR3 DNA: TGTGCCAGCAGCTTGGTAGGGTCCTCCTACGAGCAGTACTTC. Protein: CASSLVGSSYEQYF. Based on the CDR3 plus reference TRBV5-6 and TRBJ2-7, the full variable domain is DAGVTQSPTHLIKTRGQQVTLRCSPKSGHDTVSWYQQALGQGPQFIFQYYEEEERQRGNFPDRFSGHQFPNYSSELNVNALLLGDSALYLCASSLVGSSYEQYFGPGTRLTVT.

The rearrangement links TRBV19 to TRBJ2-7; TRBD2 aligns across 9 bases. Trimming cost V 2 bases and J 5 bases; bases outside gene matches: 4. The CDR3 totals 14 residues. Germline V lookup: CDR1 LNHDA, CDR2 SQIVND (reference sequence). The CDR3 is CASSIPGLAHEQYF. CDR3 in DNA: TGTGCCAGTAGTATACCGGGACTAGCCCACGAGCAGTACTTC.

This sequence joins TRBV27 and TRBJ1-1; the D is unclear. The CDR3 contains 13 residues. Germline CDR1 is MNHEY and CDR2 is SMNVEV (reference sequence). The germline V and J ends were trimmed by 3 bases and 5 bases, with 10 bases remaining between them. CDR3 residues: CASSFYGETEAFF. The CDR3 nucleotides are TGTGCCAGCAGTTTCTACGGGGAAACTGAAGCTTTCTTT.

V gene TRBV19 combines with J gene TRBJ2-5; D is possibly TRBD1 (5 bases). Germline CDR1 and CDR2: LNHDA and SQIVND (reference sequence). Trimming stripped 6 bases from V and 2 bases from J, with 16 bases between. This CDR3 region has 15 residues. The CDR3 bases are TGTGCCAGTAGCGTTAGGGGCCTGGCACAAGAGACCCAGTACTTC. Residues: CASSVRGLAQETQYF.

The CDR3 here is CASSVLGAGKSYGELFF. CDR3 DNA sequence: TGTGCCAGCAGCGTCCTGGGGGCGGGAAAGTCCTACGGGGAGCTGTTTTTT. This chain uses TRBV9 with TRBJ2-2; D might be TRBD1 or TRBD2, each matching 6 bases. The germline V gene encodes CDR1 SGDLS and CDR2 YYNGEE. V was pared by 2 bases and J by 7 bases, with 21 bases between. The CDR3 runs to 17 residues.